This TCR beta chain was obtained from a study of shared clonotypes between healthy human individuals. Trimming cost V 5 bases and J 4 bases, with 20 bases left between them. Germline lookup yields CDR1 SGHVS and CDR2 FQNEAQ. The CDR3 length is 17 residues. Clones were read by immunoSEQ multiplex PCR, and TCRdb kept only the in-frame ones, dropping some. The sample lists fewer than 3 million clones; around 90% were seen once. The V and J genes are TRBV7-8 and TRBJ2-2, with D perhaps TRBD1 (6 bases). The sequence came from a man younger than 30 in good health. Some clones in this sample may be carry-over from other donors' samples. The source material was naive CD4+ T cells from PBMCs. Subset specified: CD45RA+ positively selected. CDR3 nucleotide sequence: TGTGCCAGCAGCCCTATCGGGACATCACATTTCACCGGGGAGCTGTTTTTT. This encodes CASSPIGTSHFTGELFF.